Shown below are 19 T cell receptor beta chains from a single sample sequenced in a study of blood T cell repertoires in COVID-19 (TCRdb year 2020). The protocol used for the library was the immunoSEQ multiplex PCR assay. TCRdb mirrors the immuneACCESS table, restricted to in-frame sequences. Some clones are absent from its copies; in checked studies, under half trace to an unresolved V gene, and the reason for the others is unknown. This sample has some 280,000 clones in its table, and more than 80% of those were observed once. The ten largest clones capture about 3% of the sample. Material: peripheral blood. All receptors derive from a woman in her twenties or thirties with active or convalescent COVID-19.

The CDR3 region is CASSAPGTGGELHGYTF. CDR3 in DNA: TGTGCCAGTAGTGCGCCCGGGACAGGGGGCGAACTACATGGCTACACCTTC. This chain links TRBV19 with TRBJ1-2; 12 bases align to TRBD1. J lost 6 bases, V lost 5 bases, and 13 bases had no gene match. This CDR3 contains 17 residues. CDR1 and CDR2 (germline): LNHDA, SQIVND (reference sequence). The full variable domain, completed using reference TRBV19 and TRBJ1-2, is DGGITQSPKYLFRKEGQNVTLSCEQNLNHDAMYWYRQDPGQGLRLIYYSQIVNDFQKGDIAEGYSVSREKKESFPLTVTSAQKNPTAFYLCASSAPGTGGELHGYTFGSGTRLTVV.

The V and J genes are TRBV6-2 or TRBV6-3 and TRBJ2-3; a weak D match, TRBD1 (5 bases). Trimming left V 2 bases short and J 1 base short, with 13 bases between. Germline V CDR1 and CDR2: MNHEY, SVGEGT. The length of the CDR3 is 16 residues. CDR3 in DNA: TGTGCCAGCAGTTACGGTGAAGGGGATGGCACAGATACGCAGTATTTT. Amino acids: CASSYGEGDGTDTQYF.

The chain joins TRBV5-4 to TRBJ2-1; tentatively, D is TRBD2 (7 bases). The CDR3 totals 13 residues. CDR1 is SGHNT and CDR2 is YYREEE in the germline V gene (reference sequence). Trimming removed 4 bases from V and 8 bases from J, with 13 bases in between. The chain's CDR3 is CASSTGGLDEQFF. For the CDR3, the DNA is TGTGCCAGCAGCACCGGGGGGCTGGATGAGCAGTTCTTC.

V usage is TRBV2 and J usage is TRBJ1-2, with unresolved D. The CDR3 contains 13 residues. Trimming pared 1 base from V and 8 bases from J, leaving 11 bases between. The germline V gene encodes CDR1 SNHLY and CDR2 FYNNEI. The CDR3 DNA reads TGTGCCAGCAGTGAAGTTTCACAGAACGGCTACACCTTC. As protein: CASSEVSQNGYTF.

V and J are TRBV7-2 and TRBJ2-3; TRBD1 aligns across 9 bases. This CDR3 spans 15 amino acids. V was clipped by 5 bases and J by 4 bases; unmatched bases: 7. Germline V gives CDR1 SGHTA, CDR2 FQGNSA. CDR3 sequence: CASSPPGQGSDTQYF. CDR3 nucleotides: TGTGCCAGCAGCCCCCCGGGACAGGGATCAGATACGCAGTATTTT.

This clone was observed a single time. The genes are TRBV3-1 (or the pseudogene TRBV3-2) and TRBJ1-4; 8 nucleotides agree with TRBD1. CDR1 is LGHDT, CDR2 YNNKEL, per germline (reference sequence). Trimming at V came to 5 bases and at J to 8 bases, leaving 7 bases not matched to a gene. CDR3 length: 14 amino acids. CDR3 residues: CASSLSRDREKLFF. CDR3 nucleotides: TGTGCCAGCAGCTTGAGCCGGGACAGGGAAAAACTGTTTTTT.

This chain connects TRBV11-3 to TRBJ1-1, with no clear D. Deletions cut 3 bases from V and 3 bases from J, with 8 bases between. Looked up from germline, CDR1 is SGHNT and CDR2 is YENEEA. This CDR3 has 13 residues. CDR3: CASSFGLDTEAFF. The DNA of the CDR3 is TGTGCCAGCAGCTTCGGGTTGGACACTGAAGCTTTCTTT.

The rearrangement links TRBV3-1 (or the pseudogene TRBV3-2) to TRBJ2-7; possibly TRBD2 for D (5 bases). Trimming shortened V by 7 bases and J by 7 bases, and 11 bases separated the two germline ends. Germline V lookup: CDR1 LGHDT, CDR2 YNNKEL (reference sequence). There are 11 residues in the CDR3. CDR3 in amino acids: CASTTPGEQYF. The DNA for the CDR3 is TGTGCCAGCACCACCCCGGGGGAGCAGTACTTC.

The J gene is TRBJ2-2, the V gene TRBV7-2, with D maybe TRBD2 (5 bases). The CDR3 covers 15 residues. Trimming removed 3 bases at V and 0 bases at J, with 8 bases between. Germline lookup yields CDR1 SGHTA and CDR2 FQGNSA. The CDR3 loop reads CASSLDGTNTGELFF. Written as DNA, the CDR3 is TGTGCCAGCAGCTTGGACGGGACGAACACCGGGGAGCTGTTTTTT.

The V and J genes are TRBV5-1 and TRBJ2-1; 8 bases are a match to TRBD2. This CDR3 has 17 residues. V trimming: 1 base; J trimming: 8 bases; junction bases outside the gene matches: 14. The germline V gene has CDR1 SGHRS and CDR2 YFSETQ. CDR3 coding DNA: TGCGCCAGCAGCTTGTGGGGAACTAGCGGCACTGGAGATGAGCAGTTCTTC. As protein: CASSLWGTSGTGDEQFF.

The V gene is TRBV28, the J gene TRBJ2-5, with 8 bases identical to TRBD1. The CDR3 contains 15 residues. V dropped 3 bases and J dropped 5; count of bases not matched to a gene: 8. CDR1 is MDHEN, CDR2 SYDVKM, per germline. The CDR3 is CASSFPQGAGETQYF. The CDR3 DNA sequence: TGTGCCAGCAGTTTCCCTCAGGGGGCCGGGGAGACCCAGTACTTC.

V is TRBV6-5 and J is TRBJ2-5, with a weak D call TRBD1 (7 bases). CDR1 and CDR2 (germline): MNHEY, SVGAGI. V lost 4 bases to trimming and J lost 4 bases, with 13 bases between them. This CDR3 spans 14 amino acids. CDR3 amino acids: CASSFQGGLETQYF. The CDR3 nucleotides read TGTGCCAGCAGTTTCCAGGGGGGATTAGAGACCCAGTACTTC.

The rearrangement joins TRBV7-2 to TRBJ2-3; no reliable D call. V was shortened by 2 bases and J by 0 bases, with 12 bases between the two germline ends. CDR1 and CDR2 from the germline V gene are SGHTA and FQGNSA. The CDR3 consists of 16 residues. CDR3 in amino acids: CASSLLGPQSTDTQYF. The CDR3 bases are TGTGCCAGCAGCTTACTAGGTCCACAAAGCACAGATACGCAGTATTTT.

V and J are TRBV6-5 and TRBJ1-2; 7 nucleotides align to TRBD1. CDR3 length equals 13 residues. J was trimmed by 4 bases and V by 5 bases; bases with no gene match: 4. Germline assignment: CDR1 MNHEY and CDR2 SVGAGI. CDR3 protein: CASSPQGFYGYTF. Here the CDR3 DNA reads TGTGCCAGCAGTCCACAGGGGTTCTATGGCTACACCTTC.

The V call is TRBV30, the J call TRBJ2-1, with D hard to call. Per germline, CDR1 GTSNPN and CDR2 SVGIG (reference sequence). The CDR3 loop spans 15 amino acids. Trimming removed 3 bases from V and 3 bases from J, with 15 bases in between. This CDR3 is CAWRVPPEFYNEQFF. In DNA form, the CDR3 reads TGTGCCTGGAGAGTACCCCCCGAGTTCTACAATGAGCAGTTCTTC.

The chain combines TRBV2 with TRBJ1-2, with 8 positions matching TRBD1. Unmatched junction bases numbered 11, after V lost 2 bases and J lost 6 bases. Germline assignment: CDR1 SNHLY and CDR2 FYNNEI. This CDR3 is 16 amino acids long. The CDR3 nucleotides read TGTGCCAGCAGTGAAAAGGGAACCAGGGGGCGGAATGGCTACACCTTC. Translating it yields CASSEKGTRGRNGYTF.

V is TRBV27 and J is TRBJ1-6, with TRBD1 identical over 10 bases. Losses at the gene ends were 0 bases for V and 6 bases for J; bases not matched to a gene: 2. The CDR3 loop spans 16 amino acids. From germline, CDR1 is MNHEY and CDR2 SMNVEV (reference sequence). The CDR3 nucleotides read TGTGCCAGCAGTTTATCGGGACAGGGGCTTAATTCACCCCTCCACTTT. Translation gives CASSLSGQGLNSPLHF.

The chain recombines TRBV10-2 with TRBJ2-3; 14 bases are shared with TRBD2. The CDR3 extends over 17 amino acids. The J segment lost 6 bases and the V segment lost 6 bases, leaving 11 bases of the junction unmatched. The germline CDR1 and CDR2 sequences are WSHSY and SAAADI. The CDR3 DNA sequence: TGCGCCAGCAGGGAGACTAGCGGGGGGGCCTTTACTGATACGCAGTATTTT. Amino acid sequence: CASRETSGGAFTDTQYF.

CDR3 coding DNA: TGTGCCAGCAGCTTGGGGCAGGCGGAGGGGACCCAGTACTTC. Translation: CASSLGQAEGTQYF. This chain links TRBV5-4 with TRBJ2-5, with a weak D call TRBD2 (6 bases). The germline V gene has CDR1 SGHNT and CDR2 YYREEE (reference sequence). Trimming pared 0 bases from V and 7 bases from J, leaving 13 bases between. The CDR3 spans 14 residues.